Below are 28 T cell receptor beta chains sequenced from a single sample in a study of OX40 agonist ivuxolimab in advanced cancers. Only in-frame clones appear in the TCRdb table, and some are missing; sequencing was by immunoSEQ multiplex PCR. The data contain about 35,000 clones, 65% to 80% of them singletons. Sequenced here: CD4+ or CD8+ T cells sorted from blood, sampled in a trial of the OX40 agonist ivuxolimab. These receptor sequences come from an adult with an advanced solid tumor such as melanoma, head and neck, liver or kidney cancer.

This chain joins TRBV7-3 and TRBJ2-7, with TRBD2 identical over 9 bases. Germline-derived CDR1 and CDR2 are SGHTA and FQGTGA. The CDR3 sequence is 14 residues long. V was pared by 6 bases and J by 1 base, with 4 bases of the junction left unmatched. CDR3 in DNA: TGTGCCAGCAGACGACTAGCGGAGTCCTACGAGCAGTACTTC. It specifies CASRRLAESYEQYF.

This sequence joins TRBV5-1 and TRBJ2-1; 9 nucleotides agree with TRBD2. The CDR3 length is 15 residues. The germline CDR1 and CDR2 sequences are SGHRS and YFSETQ. V gave up 4 bases and J gave up 8 bases; unmatched junction bases: 10. The CDR3 nucleotides read TGCGCCAGCAGCGACCCGGGACTAGCCCCATATGAGCAGTTCTTC. Translating gives CASSDPGLAPYEQFF.

This clone is a singleton in its sample. The chain uses TRBV28 and TRBJ2-7; D remains ambiguous. The germline CDR1 and CDR2 sequences are MDHEN and SYDVKM. Trimming took 2 bases from V and 7 from J, leaving 12 bases between them. This CDR3 contains 13 residues. Written as DNA, the CDR3 is TGTGCCAGCAGTTTACCGAACCTGGCGGAGCAGTACTTC. Its translation: CASSLPNLAEQYF. The whole variable domain, remainder taken from reference TRBV28 and TRBJ2-7, is DVKVTQSSRYLVKRTGEKVFLECVQDMDHENMFWYRQDPGLGLRLIYFSYDVKMKEKGDIPEGYSVSREKKERFSLILESASTNQTSMYLCASSLPNLAEQYFGPGTRLTVT.

The chain couples TRBV19 to TRBJ2-3; 9 nucleotides align to TRBD1. The CDR3 sequence is 15 residues long. The V and J ends lost 4 bases and 4 bases, in that order; junction bases with no gene match: 6. Germline CDR1 is LNHDA and CDR2 is SQIVND (reference sequence). CDR3 bases: TGTGCCAGTAGTACTCCGGGACAGGGCGCAGATACGCAGTATTTT. Amino acids: CASSTPGQGADTQYF.

The rearrangement joins TRBV6-5 to TRBJ2-7; perhaps TRBD2 as D (5 bases). V was cut by 4 bases and J by 0 bases, with 16 bases left in between. There are 16 residues in the CDR3. Germline V gene sequence: CDR1 MNHEY, CDR2 SVGAGI. The CDR3 loop is CASSSRTGGSSYEQYF. The CDR3 region has the DNA TGTGCCAGCAGTTCCAGGACTGGCGGTAGCTCCTACGAGCAGTACTTC.

J is TRBJ2-5 and V is TRBV15; TRBD1 agrees at 10 bases. Germline CDR1 reads LNHNV; CDR2 reads YYDKDF (reference sequence). J gave up 4 bases and V 0 bases, and 2 bases lay outside the gene matches. CDR3 length equals 15 residues. CDR3 protein: CATSRDGTGVETQYF. The DNA for the CDR3 is TGTGCCACCAGCAGAGATGGGACAGGGGTAGAGACCCAGTACTTC.

This clone was seen only a few times. This chain joins TRBV7-9 and TRBJ2-3; D call uncertain. V was clipped by 6 bases and J by 2 bases, with 3 bases between them. This CDR3 region has 11 residues. The V gene's germline CDR1 is SEHNR and CDR2 FQNEAQ (reference sequence). As DNA, the CDR3 is TGTGCCAGCAGTATCACAGATACGCAGTATTTT. Protein product: CASSITDTQYF.

The rearrangement uses TRBV7-9 and TRBJ1-1; TRBD1 might be the D (6 bases). Germline-derived CDR1 and CDR2 are SEHNR and FQNEAQ (reference sequence). V lost 5 bases and J 4 bases, leaving 14 bases between the germline ends. The CDR3 is 14 residues long. The CDR3 DNA follows: TGTGCCAGCAGCCCGGGGGGGGCTTCCACTGAAGCTTTCTTT. Translation: CASSPGGASTEAFF. Together with reference TRBV7-9 and TRBJ1-1, the CDR3 gives the full variable domain: DTGVSQNPRHKITKRGQNVTFRCDPISEHNRLYWYRQTLGQGPEFLTYFQNEAQLEKSRLLSDRFSAERPKGSFSTLEIQRTEQGDSAMYLCASSPGGASTEAFFGQGTRLTVV.

The J gene is TRBJ2-2, the V gene TRBV27, with a possible D match to TRBD2 (5 bases). The CDR3 covers 16 residues. Germline V gene lookup returns CDR1 MNHEY and CDR2 SMNVEV (reference sequence). Trimming removed 5 bases at V and 2 bases at J, with 15 bases between. CDR3 region: CASSEDLGVNTGELFF. In nucleotides, the CDR3 is TGTGCCAGCAGTGAGGATTTGGGAGTAAACACCGGGGAGCTGTTTTTT.

V gene TRBV7-9 combines with J gene TRBJ1-6; 7 bases are shared with TRBD1. V dropped 4 bases and J dropped 5; count of bases not matched to a gene: 2. The CDR3 covers 14 residues. Germline V gene sequence: CDR1 SEHNR, CDR2 FQNEAQ (reference sequence). CDR3 coding DNA: TGTGCCAGCAGCTACGACAGGGATAATTCACCCCTCCACTTT. Its protein is CASSYDRDNSPLHF. Full variable domain (missing parts from reference TRBV7-9 and TRBJ1-6): DTGVSQNPRHKITKRGQNVTFRCDPISEHNRLYWYRQTLGQGPEFLTYFQNEAQLEKSRLLSDRFSAERPKGSFSTLEIQRTEQGDSAMYLCASSYDRDNSPLHFGNGTRLTVT.

V and J are TRBV7-6 and TRBJ1-6; possible D gene TRBD1, 5 bases. V was trimmed by 5 bases and J by 6 bases, leaving 8 bases between them. Germline assignment: CDR1 SGHVS and CDR2 FNYEAQ. The CDR3 is made up of 13 amino acids. The CDR3 sequence: CASSLRANSPLHF. CDR3 bases: TGTGCCAGCAGCCTCAGGGCTAATTCACCCCTCCACTTT.

This chain connects TRBV5-4 to TRBJ1-1; 11 bases fit TRBD1. Germline V gene lookup returns CDR1 SGHNT and CDR2 YYREEE (reference sequence). Trimming at V came to 4 bases and at J to 7 bases, leaving 9 bases not matched to a gene. The CDR3 covers 15 residues. The CDR3 is CASSLTDRGQGEAFF. The CDR3 DNA reads TGTGCCAGCAGCCTAACGGACAGGGGGCAAGGTGAAGCTTTCTTT.

The chain links TRBV11-2 to TRBJ2-1; D is perhaps TRBD1 (5 bases). Deletions cut 0 bases from V and 0 bases from J, with 12 bases between. Germline loops: CDR1 SGHAT, CDR2 FQNNGV. The CDR3 is made up of 17 amino acids. CDR3 region: CASSLDDWGSSYNEQFF. Here the CDR3 DNA reads TGTGCCAGCAGCTTAGATGACTGGGGCAGCTCCTACAATGAGCAGTTCTTC.

The chain uses TRBV19 and TRBJ1-5; D ambiguous. The CDR3 has 12 amino acids. V was cut by 5 bases and J by 6 bases, with 8 bases left in between. From germline, CDR1 is LNHDA and CDR2 SQIVND (reference sequence). Here the CDR3 DNA reads TGTGCCAGTAGTCGGGAGGGTCAGCCCCAGCATTTT. As protein: CASSREGQPQHF.

This clone was detected only once. This chain links TRBV15 with TRBJ2-7; possibly TRBD1 for D (6 bases). The V gene lost 5 bases and the J gene lost 7 bases, with 24 bases spanning the gap. The CDR3 covers 16 residues. Germline loops: CDR1 LNHNV, CDR2 YYDKDF (reference sequence). The CDR3 DNA follows: TGTGCCACCAGCCGGGGCGTGGACCGGGCGAGGGGGGAGCAGTACTTC. The encoded protein is CATSRGVDRARGEQYF.

The V call is TRBV6-5, the J call TRBJ2-7, with a tentative D call TRBD1 (6 bases). The CDR3 has 14 amino acids. Trimming took 6 bases from V and 9 from J, leaving 21 bases between them. Germline loops: CDR1 MNHEY, CDR2 SVGAGI. DNA for the CDR3: TGTGCCAGCAGCGTAGGACAGCGCCTACGAGTGCAGTACTTC. Its translation is CASSVGQRLRVQYF.

In its sample, this clone was seen a few times. J is TRBJ1-1 and V is TRBV7-2; 7 bases match TRBD1. In germline, CDR1 is SGHTA, CDR2 FQGNSA. This CDR3 has 15 residues. V trimming: 5 bases; J trimming: 0 bases; junction bases outside the gene matches: 6. CDR3: CASSPDGTVNTEAFF. DNA for the CDR3: TGTGCCAGCAGCCCCGATGGGACAGTGAACACTGAAGCTTTCTTT.

For the CDR3, the DNA is TGCGCCAGCAGCCAAGCAGGCGGAAAAACCTCCTACAATGAGCAGTTCTTC. Its protein is CASSQAGGKTSYNEQFF. This chain joins TRBV4-1 and TRBJ2-1; D unclear. Trimming pared 1 base from V and 0 bases from J, leaving 13 bases between. The germline CDR1 and CDR2 sequences are MGHRA and YSYEKL. This CDR3 is built from 17 residues.

The genes are TRBV29-1 and TRBJ2-2; 16 positions agree with TRBD2. In germline, CDR1 is SQVTM, CDR2 ANQGSEA. Trimming took 3 bases from V and 5 from J; bases not matched to a gene: 3. The CDR3 is 16 amino acids. The CDR3: CSVEGLAGGFTGELFF. The CDR3 coding sequence is TGCAGCGTTGAGGGACTAGCGGGGGGGTTTACCGGGGAGCTGTTTTTT.

This clone appeared once. V usage is TRBV6-4 and J usage is TRBJ2-7; the D is unclear. The CDR3 consists of 12 residues. From germline, CDR1 is MRHNA and CDR2 SNTAGT. Deletions cut 0 bases from V and 2 bases from J, with 2 bases between. CDR3 coding DNA: TGTGCCAGCAGTGACTCTCCCTACGAGCAGTACTTC. Residues: CASSDSPYEQYF.

The CDR3, as DNA: TGCGCCAGCAAAGTAGCGGGGGGGCACACAGATACGCAGTATTTT. This gives the protein CASKVAGGHTDTQYF. This chain connects TRBV5-1 to TRBJ2-3; TRBD2 aligns across 11 bases. V shed 6 bases, J shed 2 bases, and the junction held 5 bases outside the gene matches. CDR1 and CDR2 from the germline V gene are SGHRS and YFSETQ. CDR3 length: 15 residues.

The CDR3 DNA is TGTGCCAGCAGCCCCGGACTAGCGGGGATTAACACCGGGGAGCTGTTTTTT. It translates to CASSPGLAGINTGELFF. The gene calls are TRBV7-3 and TRBJ2-2; TRBD2 matches at 12 bases. The V gene's germline CDR1 is SGHTA and CDR2 FQGTGA. The CDR3 loop spans 17 amino acids. V trimming: 5 bases; J trimming: 2 bases; junction bases outside the gene matches: 6.

Relative to its sample, this clone is medium-sized. One junction end disagrees with the germline gene, perhaps due to a read error. The V call is TRBV2, the J call TRBJ2-7; weak D call: TRBD1 (6 bases). The germline V gene encodes CDR1 SNHLY and CDR2 FYNNEI. This CDR3 has 12 residues. The CDR3 sequence: CASKADPRAGDF. In DNA form, the CDR3 reads TGTGCCAGCAAAGCGGACCCTAGAGCAGGGGACTTC.

The chain links TRBV19 to TRBJ2-3; possible D gene TRBD1, 6 bases. The CDR3 contains 15 residues. The germline CDR1 and CDR2 sequences are LNHDA and SQIVND (reference sequence). Trimming removed 3 bases from V and 1 base from J, with 11 bases in between. Written as DNA, the CDR3 is TGTGCCAGTAGTATCACAGGGTACGGCACAGATACGCAGTATTTT. It yields the protein CASSITGYGTDTQYF. Full variable domain (remainder filled in from reference TRBV19 and TRBJ2-3): DGGITQSPKYLFRKEGQNVTLSCEQNLNHDAMYWYRQDPGQGLRLIYYSQIVNDFQKGDIAEGYSVSREKKESFPLTVTSAQKNPTAFYLCASSITGYGTDTQYFGPGTRLTVL.

As for this clone: Mismatch with germline at one junction end may stem from a read error. V and J are TRBV9 and TRBJ2-4, with TRBD2 identical over 14 bases. The CDR3 covers 17 residues. CDR1 and CDR2 (germline): SGDLS, YYNGEE. CDR3 nucleotides: TGTGTCAGCAGCGGCGGGACTAGCGGGAGTCTGGGAAACATTCAGTACTTC. Protein sequence: CVSSGGTSGSLGNIQYF. The full variable domain, completed using reference TRBV9 and TRBJ2-4, is DSGVTQTPKHLITATGQRVTLRCSPRSGDLSVYWYQQSLDQGLQFLIQYYNGEERAKGNILERFSAQQFPDLHSELNLSSLELGDSALYFCVSSGGTSGSLGNIQYFGAGTRLSVL.

This sequence joins TRBV30 and TRBJ2-7; no reliable D call. Germline CDR1 and CDR2: GTSNPN and SVGIG (reference sequence). The V end lost 2 bases, the J end lost 9 bases, and 14 bases lay between the germline ends. CDR3 length equals 12 residues. CDR3 protein: CAWSSQSSGQYF. The CDR3 region has the DNA TGTGCCTGGAGTTCCCAGAGCTCGGGGCAGTACTTC.

V is TRBV10-3 and J is TRBJ1-6, with 7 bases matching TRBD1. V was clipped by 6 bases and J by 7 bases; unmatched bases: 12. The CDR3 totals 16 residues. Germline V lookup: CDR1 ENHRY, CDR2 SYGVKD. The CDR3 region has the DNA TGTGCCATCAGAATGGGACAGTCAGTTGTAAATTCACCCCTCCACTTT. Translated, it gives CAIRMGQSVVNSPLHF.

This chain links TRBV2 with TRBJ2-5; D is perhaps TRBD2 (5 bases). Looked up from germline, CDR1 is SNHLY and CDR2 is FYNNEI. Trimming removed 6 bases from V and 5 bases from J, with 19 bases in between. The CDR3 covers 15 residues. The CDR3 DNA follows: TGTGCCAGCAGGACTTCAGCTCCACCGGGGGAGACCCAGTACTTC. Translation gives CASRTSAPPGETQYF.